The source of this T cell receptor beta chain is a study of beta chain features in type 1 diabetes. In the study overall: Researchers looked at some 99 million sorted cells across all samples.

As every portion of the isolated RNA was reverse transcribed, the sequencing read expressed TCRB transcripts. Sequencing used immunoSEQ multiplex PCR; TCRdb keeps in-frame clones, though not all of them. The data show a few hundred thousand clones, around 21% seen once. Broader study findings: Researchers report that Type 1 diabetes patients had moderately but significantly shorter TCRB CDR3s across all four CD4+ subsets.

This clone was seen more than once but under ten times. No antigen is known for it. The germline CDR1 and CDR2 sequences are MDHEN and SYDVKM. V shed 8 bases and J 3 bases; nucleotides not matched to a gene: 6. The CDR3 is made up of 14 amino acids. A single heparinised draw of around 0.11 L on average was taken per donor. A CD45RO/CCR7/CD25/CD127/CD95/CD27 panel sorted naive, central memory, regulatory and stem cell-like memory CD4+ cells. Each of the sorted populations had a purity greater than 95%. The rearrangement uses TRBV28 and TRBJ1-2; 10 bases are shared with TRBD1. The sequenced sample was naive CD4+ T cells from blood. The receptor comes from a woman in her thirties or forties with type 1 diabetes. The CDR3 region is CASSSTGGDYGYTF. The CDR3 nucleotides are TGTGCCAGCTCATCGACAGGGGGCGACTATGGCTACACCTTC.